One sample yielded the 25 T cell receptor beta chains listed below, sequenced in a study of blood T cell repertoires in COVID-19. Sequencing used immunoSEQ multiplex PCR; TCRdb keeps in-frame clones, though not all of them. In the table there are about 480,000 clones, around nine tenths of which are singletons. Sequenced material: PBMCs or T cells enriched from blood (not recorded which). The receptor source for this set is a woman aged 40 to 50 who had recovered from COVID-19.

The genes are TRBV11-3 and TRBJ2-7; perhaps TRBD1 as D (6 bases). This CDR3 spans 15 amino acids. Looked up from germline, CDR1 is SGHNT and CDR2 is YENEEA. V lost 0 bases, J lost 0 bases, and 9 bases lay in between. DNA of the CDR3: TGTGCCAGCAGCTTAGACAGGGGAAGCTCCTACGAGCAGTACTTC. Translation: CASSLDRGSSYEQYF. Supplemented by reference TRBV11-3 and TRBJ2-7, the full variable domain reads EAGVVQSPRYKIIEKKQPVAFWCNPISGHNTLYWYLQNLGQGPELLIRYENEEAVDDSQLPKDRFSAERLKGVDSTLKIQPAELGDSAVYLCASSLDRGSSYEQYFGPGTRLTVT.

The V call is TRBV29-1, the J call TRBJ1-5; no firm D call. The CDR3 totals 13 residues. V was shortened by 4 bases and J by 4 bases, with 11 bases between the two germline ends. The V gene's germline CDR1 is SQVTM and CDR2 ANQGSEA. As DNA, the CDR3 is TGCAGCGTTGTGAGCCACCCAAATCAGCCCCAGCATTTT. As protein: CSVVSHPNQPQHF. The full variable domain, in which reference TRBV29-1 and TRBJ1-5 provide the parts outside the CDR3, is SAVISQKPSRDICQRGTSLTIQCQVDSQVTMMFWYRQQPGQSLTLIATANQGSEATYESGFVIDKFPISRPNLTFSTLTVSNMSPEDSSIYLCSVVSHPNQPQHFGDGTRLSIL.

The V and J genes are TRBV4-3 and TRBJ2-7, with 9 bases matching TRBD2. V was clipped by 0 bases and J by 5 bases; unmatched bases: 5. CDR3 length equals 15 residues. Germline CDR1 and CDR2: LGHNA and YSLEER. CDR3 coding DNA: TGCGCCAGCAGCCAAGACCTCGCGGGAGGGGACGAGCAGTACTTC. Translating it yields CASSQDLAGGDEQYF.

The chain couples TRBV7-6 to TRBJ2-5, with 8 positions matching TRBD2. Germline CDR1 is SGHVS and CDR2 is FNYEAQ. V shed 3 bases and J 4 bases; nucleotides not matched to a gene: 13. There are 17 residues in the CDR3. The CDR3 sequence is CASSFSIGGGLGETQYF. The DNA of the CDR3 is TGTGCCAGCAGCTTCTCCATAGGCGGGGGGCTGGGAGAGACCCAGTACTTC.

This chain connects TRBV12-3 or TRBV12-4 to TRBJ2-2; a possible D gene is TRBD2 (6 bases). The V and J ends lost 11 bases and 2 bases respectively, with 12 bases between them. The CDR3 runs to 13 residues. The CDR3 DNA reads as TGTGCCTCCAGGACTACTAACACCGGGGAGCTGTTTTTT. Amino acids: CASRTTNTGELFF.

This clone was detected only once. This sequence joins TRBV11-2 and TRBJ1-5, with D unclear. This CDR3 has 14 amino acids. From germline, CDR1 is SGHAT and CDR2 FQNNGV. V lost 5 bases and J lost 2, with 10 bases in between. The chain's CDR3 is CASSAGKGNQPQHF. In DNA, the CDR3 is TGTGCCAGCAGCGCGGGGAAAGGCAATCAGCCCCAGCATTTT.

The chain joins TRBV18 to TRBJ1-2; perhaps TRBD1 as D (5 bases). CDR3 length: 15 residues. V lost 5 bases, J lost 2 bases, and 15 bases lay in between. The germline CDR1 and CDR2 sequences are KGHSH and LQKENI. The CDR3 region is CASSSQTAYNYGYTF. As DNA, the CDR3 is TGTGCCAGCTCATCCCAGACAGCTTACAACTATGGCTACACCTTC.

The sample holds one count of this clone. The V and J genes are TRBV19 and TRBJ2-3; 7 positions agree with TRBD2. CDR3 size: 13 residues. Germline loops: CDR1 LNHDA, CDR2 SQIVND (reference sequence). Losses at the gene ends were 7 bases for V and 7 bases for J; bases not matched to a gene: 8. The chain's CDR3 is CASTKGTTNTQYF. The CDR3 coding sequence is TGTGCCAGTACCAAGGGGACTACCAATACGCAGTATTTT.

This clone was counted a few times. The chain couples TRBV6-2 or TRBV6-3 to TRBJ1-1; D unclear. V lost 2 bases and J 7 bases, leaving 11 bases between the germline ends. The CDR3 length is 13 residues. Germline V gene data show CDR1 as MNHEY and CDR2 as SVGEGT. Written as DNA, the CDR3 is TGTGCCAGCAGTTACCGGAGCCGACTTGAAGCTTTCTTT. It is translated as CASSYRSRLEAFF.

The rearrangement joins TRBV6-2 or TRBV6-3 to TRBJ1-1; D possibly corresponds to TRBD1 (6 bases). The germline V gene has CDR1 MNHEY and CDR2 SVGEGT. The CDR3 spans 16 residues. V dropped 2 bases and J dropped 0 bases, with 13 bases sitting between them. Written as DNA, the CDR3 is TGTGCCAGCAGTTACCCAACGGACAGTATGAACACTGAAGCTTTCTTT. This sequence encodes CASSYPTDSMNTEAFF.

The rearrangement joins TRBV2 to TRBJ1-1; perhaps TRBD1 as D (6 bases). V was pared by 6 bases and J by 7 bases, with 12 bases between. CDR1 is SNHLY, CDR2 FYNNEI, per germline. This CDR3 is built from 12 residues. The CDR3 protein is CASRDEGGEAFF. For the CDR3, the DNA is TGTGCCAGCAGGGACGAAGGGGGTGAAGCTTTCTTT.

A word on this clone: The sample holds other DNA sequences that translate to the same CDR3. The chain recombines TRBV27 with TRBJ2-2, with D possibly being TRBD1 (5 bases). The CDR3 is 14 amino acids. Trimming removed 3 bases at V and 8 bases at J, with 13 bases between. Germline assignment: CDR1 MNHEY and CDR2 SMNVEV (reference sequence). The DNA of the CDR3 is TGTGCCAGCAGTTTGGGGCAGGGCTTTGGGGAGCTGTTTTTT. The encoded protein is CASSLGQGFGELFF.

This sequence joins TRBV11-2 and TRBJ2-5, with 8 bases fitting TRBD2. The CDR3 totals 17 residues. Germline values: CDR1 SGHAT, CDR2 FQNNGV. Trimming cost V 1 base and J 5 bases; bases outside gene matches: 12. CDR3 nucleotide sequence: TGTGCCAGCAGCTTAGTTACGAGCGGGAGTACCGGGGAGACCCAGTACTTC. Translated, it gives CASSLVTSGSTGETQYF.

The V call is TRBV10-1, the J call TRBJ2-3; 12 bases are shared with TRBD2. Germline CDR1 and CDR2: WNHNN and SYGVQD (reference sequence). The CDR3 has 17 amino acids. After removal of 0 bases from V and 5 bases from J, the junction contained 6 bases not matched to a gene. The CDR3 sequence: CASSESKPGLAGDTQYF. The CDR3 region has the DNA TGCGCCAGCAGTGAGTCTAAGCCGGGACTAGCGGGAGATACGCAGTATTTT.

This chain links TRBV7-9 with TRBJ1-1; D may be TRBD1 (5 bases). V lost 2 bases, J lost 0 bases, and 10 bases lay in between. Looked up from germline, CDR1 is SEHNR and CDR2 is FQNEAQ (reference sequence). The CDR3 is 15 residues long. CDR3 nucleotide sequence: TGTGCCAGCAGCTTAAGAGACAGCCTGAACACTGAAGCTTTCTTT. This codes for CASSLRDSLNTEAFF.

V gene TRBV6-5 combines with J gene TRBJ1-5; D might be TRBD1 (6 bases). CDR1 and CDR2 from the germline V gene are MNHEY and SVGAGI. Trimming stripped 7 bases from V and 0 bases from J, with 10 bases between. This CDR3 comprises 14 residues. CDR3 residues: CASKDRNSNQPQHF. For the CDR3, the DNA is TGTGCCAGCAAAGACAGGAATAGCAATCAGCCCCAGCATTTT.

The chain has TRBV13 and TRBJ2-1, with 9 bases that match TRBD2. Germline V gene sequence: CDR1 PRHDT, CDR2 FYEKMQ (reference sequence). V trimming: 1 base; J trimming: 8 bases; junction bases outside the gene matches: 6. This CDR3 is 15 amino acids long. Here the CDR3 reads CASSLVAGVVYEQFF. CDR3 nucleotide sequence: TGTGCCAGCAGCTTAGTAGCGGGAGTTGTATATGAGCAGTTCTTC. Full variable domain (outside the CDR3, taken from reference TRBV13 and TRBJ2-1): AAGVIQSPRHLIKEKRETATLKCYPIPRHDTVYWYQQGPGQDPQFLISFYEKMQSDKGSIPDRFSAQQFSDYHSELNMSSLELGDSALYFCASSLVAGVVYEQFFGPGTRLTVL.

V and J are TRBV19 and TRBJ2-7, with TRBD2 matching 14 bases. V lost 5 bases and J lost 7; bases outside the gene matches: 4. The CDR3 contains 14 residues. Per the germline V gene, CDR1 is LNHDA and CDR2 is SQIVND (reference sequence). CDR3 residues: CASSRTSGRWEQYF. The DNA for the CDR3 is TGTGCCAGTAGTCGGACTAGCGGGAGGTGGGAGCAGTACTTC.

The chain combines TRBV10-3 with TRBJ2-2; D might be TRBD2 (6 bases). Germline assignment: CDR1 ENHRY and CDR2 SYGVKD. V was shortened by 3 bases and J by 2 bases, with 13 bases between the two germline ends. The CDR3 length is 16 residues. DNA of the CDR3: TGTGCCATCAGTGACCGCGGGACCCACAACACCGGGGAGCTGTTTTTT. Protein sequence: CAISDRGTHNTGELFF.

The rearrangement joins TRBV13 to TRBJ1-6; D is possibly TRBD1 (5 bases). This CDR3 has 14 residues. V was clipped by 3 bases and J by 7 bases, with 10 bases between them. CDR1 is PRHDT and CDR2 is FYEKMQ in the germline V gene (reference sequence). In DNA form, the CDR3 reads TGTGCCAGCAGCTTCTCAGACAGAAATTCACCCCTCCACTTT. It encodes CASSFSDRNSPLHF.

The chain uses TRBV6-1 and TRBJ1-2; D ambiguous. The V and J ends lost 1 base and 1 base respectively, with 7 bases between them. The CDR3 has 14 amino acids. Germline V CDR1 and CDR2: MNHNS, SASEGT. This CDR3 reads CASSEGGDNYGYTF. As DNA, the CDR3 is TGTGCCAGCAGTGAAGGAGGAGATAACTATGGCTACACCTTC.

This clone appeared a single time. The CDR3 sequence: CATSQGDLNQPQHF. CDR3 coding DNA: TGTGCCACCAGCCAAGGGGATCTCAATCAGCCCCAGCATTTT. The chain is built from TRBV24-1 and TRBJ1-5, with D perhaps matching TRBD1 (5 bases). CDR1 is KGHDR and CDR2 is SFDVKD in the germline V gene. The CDR3 loop spans 14 amino acids. The V and J ends lost 7 bases and 3 bases respectively, with 12 bases between them.

The rearrangement uses TRBV11-2 and TRBJ2-7; possible D gene TRBD2, 5 bases. Trimming shortened V by 0 bases and J by 2 bases, and 8 bases separated the two germline ends. CDR3 size: 14 residues. Per germline, CDR1 SGHAT and CDR2 FQNNGV. The CDR3 bases are TGTGCCAGCAGCTTAGATCCGGGGACCTACGAGCAGTACTTC. It specifies CASSLDPGTYEQYF. The complete variable domain, with remaining parts taken from reference TRBV11-2 and TRBJ2-7, reads EAGVAQSPRYKIIEKRQSVAFWCNPISGHATLYWYQQILGQGPKLLIQFQNNGVVDDSQLPKDRFSAERLKGVDSTLKIQPAKLEDSAVYLCASSLDPGTYEQYFGPGTRLTVT.

The chain uses TRBV11-2 and TRBJ1-1; the D is unclear. The V and J ends lost 4 bases and 3 bases respectively, with 12 bases between them. This CDR3 is built from 14 residues. The germline gives CDR1 SGHAT, CDR2 FQNNGV. CDR3 sequence reads: CASSSTGKYTEAFF. Here the CDR3 DNA reads TGTGCCAGCAGCTCTACCGGGAAATACACTGAAGCTTTCTTT. Looking up the rest from reference TRBV11-2 and TRBJ1-1 gives the full variable domain: EAGVAQSPRYKIIEKRQSVAFWCNPISGHATLYWYQQILGQGPKLLIQFQNNGVVDDSQLPKDRFSAERLKGVDSTLKIQPAKLEDSAVYLCASSSTGKYTEAFFGQGTRLTVV.

This clone was recorded only once. CDR3 in amino acids: CASSLGAGYGYTF. CDR3 in DNA: TGTGCCAGCAGCTTAGGCGCAGGGTATGGCTACACCTTC. The chain joins TRBV11-3 to TRBJ1-2, with D possibly TRBD1 on 5 matching bases. The CDR3 has 13 amino acids. Germline lookup yields CDR1 SGHNT and CDR2 YENEEA. V shed 1 base and J shed 5 bases, with 8 bases lying between them.